This T cell receptor (beta chain) was sequenced for a study of T cell clones after liver transplantation. Background on the study: HCV positivity affected three of eight recipients; the rest lacked autoimmune or viral indications. Standard immunosuppression, with no induction, continued until 12-24 months after transplant. Broader study findings: Compared with third party-reactive sequences, donor-reactive ones declined more, independent of withdrawal success. The donor-reactive repertoire was only partly measurable in a couple of subjects, lacking donor cells.

Sequencing was performed with immunoSEQ multiplex PCR; in TCRdb, only in-frame clones are kept and a portion is missing. In the table there are more than 7,000 clones, 75% to 80% of which are singletons. This CDR3 comprises 14 residues. CDR1 MNHEY and CDR2 SMNVEV come from the germline V gene (reference sequence). Trimming cost V 5 bases and J 3 bases; bases outside gene matches: 7. With regard to this clone: Its antigen is unidentified.

Sample: CD8+ T cells from blood, taken before liver transplant. The chain joins TRBV27 to TRBJ2-7; 7 bases agree with TRBD2. This sequence originates from a human donor who received a liver transplant. CDR3 coding DNA: TGTGCCAGCAGTCATCTAGCGGAGATCTACGAGCAGTACTTC. Protein product: CASSHLAEIYEQYF.